This T cell receptor beta chain stems from a study of long-term antiretroviral therapy in people with HIV (dated by TCRdb to the early 2020s). Background for the entire study: The earliest samples were collected approximately a decade before the 2015 WHO recommendation for immediate ART, a period when ART was typically delayed until CD4 counts fell. No cross-contamination during QIAcube processing was seen in test extractions of a monoclonal T-cell line run alongside a few dozen polyclonal samples. A total of roughly 200 cryopreserved PBMC samples came from 30 or so adults with confirmed HIV infection and were collected serially over a mean of roughly six years (range 1-12). Of the 30 participants with HIV, approximately 11 were female. This retrospective serial study examined whether starting ART and sustained HIV suppression were associated with changes in the composition and diversity of the TRB repertoire in peripheral blood.

The immunoSEQ hsTCRB v3.0 assay was used at survey level resolution for TRB variable region sequencing. A depth of about 40,000-50,000 T-cell genomes per sample was targeted for TRB sequencing. Pooled TRB libraries were sequenced on an Illumina MiSeq with a v3 150-cycle kit. On the study's bioinformatics: Analysis of repertoires was carried out in R inside a reproducible Nextflow workflow spanning QC, data transformation and analysis. Custom analyses were implemented in LymphoSeq2, an R package for AIRR-Seq data exploration. Several samples that produced fewer than 5000 total TRB sequences were removed, so 150 to 200 HIV repertoires were analyzed. Among the 180 to 200 retained HIV repertoires, some 59 were collected before ART initiation and 120 to 130 after ART initiation. Repertoires were downsampled to 5000 TRB nucleotide sequences, with summary statistics averaged over 100 downsampling iterations. The analysis kept only TRB sequences whose CDR3 regions were at least seven amino acids long. Diversity was assessed using a clonality score derived from Shannon entropy and using the Gini coefficient. In repertoire networks, the top 5000 CDR3 amino acid sequences were linked whenever an edit distance of one separated two sequences. For TRB CDR3 amino acid sequences, antigen specificity groups and MHC restriction were predicted with GLIPH2. To flag known CMV, EBV, HIV or tissue antigen associations, CDR3 amino acid sequences were matched against VDJdb and McPAS-TCR. Pre-ART, post-ART and control groups were compared with Wilcoxon signed-rank tests and Holm-Bonferroni correction. The immuneACCESS repertoire file appears here via TCRdb, limited to in-frame rearrangements. These files lack a portion of the clones; in checked studies, under half of the deficit traces to unresolved V genes, and the cause of the others is not known. V and J calls and clone size are those listed in that table; D and trimming were worked out from the DNA. The sample table contains 30,000 or so clones; only one count was recorded for around nine tenths of them. The top ten constitute 6% to 8.5% of the sample.

Relative to germline, V is missing 7 bases and J is missing 4 bases, with 13 bases of the junction outside any gene match. The CDR3 covers 16 residues, taking in both the cysteine and the phenylalanine. Only CDR3 DNA remains: 48 bases, in frame from the first base. The germline V gene (reference sequence) supplies CDR1 MNHNY and CDR2 SVGAGI. Inclusion was restricted to participants for whom at least one PBMC sample before ART initiation and at least two post-ART samples were available. Every participant with HIV received treatment in the United States of America. Cryopreserved samples of roughly 0.85-11 million PBMC were thawed and washed before DNA extraction. At the time of the earliest PBMC sample, participants with HIV were aged between about 23 and 54 years. Each participant contributed PBMC samples from 1-4 timepoints before ART initiation and 2-8 timepoints after ART initiation, with a median of 7 samples. Serial HIV viral load, CD4+ T-cell count, ART history and demographic data were obtained for every participant. Genomic DNA was extracted from unsorted PBMC with a Qiagen kit on a QIAcube, with processing performed in batches of 12 samples.

The investigation overall reported the following: Expanded TRB clones identified before ART initiation dominated the repertoire at all time points, although this dominance fluctuated and declined in many PLHIV after ART. Unsorted PBMC were profiled instead of sorted CD4+ and CD8+ T cells because pre-ART samples had limited cell numbers. Limited PBMC availability meant only the TCR beta chain was sequenced, without alpha chain pairing. Compared with controls, HIV repertoires had narrower CDR3 length ranges, and the network structure pointed to an antigen-experienced repertoire that shifted only slightly toward naive after ART. The samples were dated from the mid-2000s to the late 2010s, and the ART regimens that were used may be less effective than current ART regimens. ART initiation was associated with a significant increase in TRB diversity, but diversity stayed significantly below transplant donor controls even after long-term ART. No data were available on ART adherence, viral resistance or therapy changes, limiting inferences about post-ART repertoire changes.

A note on this clone: The antigen it binds to is not known. One base away there is no much larger clone; base qualities are not given.

The receptor comes from a man over 45 with HIV. Specimen: unsorted PBMCs, collected roughly 5 years before starting antiretroviral therapy. The rearrangement combines TRBV6-6 with TRBJ2-3; the central 8 bases match TRBD2. The CDR3 protein is CASTPAGGAWADTQYF. The DNA sequence reads TGTGCCAGCACCCCTGCGGGAGGAGCATGGGCAGATACGCAGTATTTT.